These 3 T cell receptor beta chains were all obtained from the same sample, sequenced in a study of technical replicates of blood from a few donors. TCRdb keeps only in-frame clones here, not all; method: immunoSEQ multiplex PCR. The sample lists 55,000 to 75,000 clones, 91% occurring once. The material sequenced was PBMCs. These receptor sequences come from a human donor in good health. Some clones in this sample may be carry-over from other donors' samples.

The rearrangement joins TRBV11-2 to TRBJ2-5, with TRBD1 identical over 8 bases. In germline, CDR1 is SGHAT, CDR2 FQNNGV. The CDR3 totals 15 residues. V lost 1 base, J lost 5 bases, and 6 bases stayed unmatched. CDR3 sequence reads: CASSLARTGRETQYF. The CDR3 DNA sequence: TGTGCCAGCAGCTTAGCTCGGACAGGGAGGGAGACCCAGTACTTC.

The rearrangement links TRBV6-1 to TRBJ1-1, with D tentatively TRBD1 (6 bases). The CDR3 length is 13 residues. V was shortened by 10 bases and J by 2 bases, with 14 bases between the two germline ends. In germline, CDR1 is MNHNS, CDR2 SASEGT. The CDR3 DNA reads TGTGCCACCATAGGGGGAGACAACACTGAAGCTTTCTTT. Its protein is CATIGGDNTEAFF.

The chain joins TRBV11-1 to TRBJ2-7; a possible D gene is TRBD2 (6 bases). CDR1 and CDR2 from the germline V gene are SGHAT and FQDESV (reference sequence). CDR3 length: 14 amino acids. Trimming took off 5 bases at V and 9 bases at J, with 20 bases between the two ends. The chain's CDR3 is CASSDFQTGDRQYF. The CDR3, as DNA: TGTGCCAGCAGCGACTTCCAGACGGGAGATCGGCAGTACTTC. Drawing the rest from reference TRBV11-1 and TRBJ2-7, the complete variable domain is EAEVAQSPRYKITEKSQAVAFWCDPISGHATLYWYRQILGQGPELLVQFQDESVVDDSQLPKDRFSAERLKGVDSTLKIQPAELGDSAMYLCASSDFQTGDRQYFGPGTRLTVT.